Listed here are 32 T cell receptor beta chains from one sample, sequenced in a study of Ad26.COV2.S vaccination and SARS-CoV-2 variants. This sample's treatment: some 19 received Ad26.COV2.S at low or high dose, single or two shots; roughly 5 received placebo; per-sample allocation not given. Collection of samples fell on day 63 after the first vaccine or placebo injection. Produced via immunoSEQ multiplex PCR; TCRdb's table is partial and in-frame only. Of about 320,000 clones in the sample, around four fifths were seen once. Sample: peripheral blood, taken in a trial of Ad26.COV2.S vaccine versus placebo. These receptors originate from a person between 18 and 59 years old who received the Ad26.COV2.S COVID-19 vaccine or a placebo.

The V gene is TRBV4-2, the J gene TRBJ2-5, with 9 nucleotides matching TRBD2. This CDR3 is built from 16 residues. CDR1 LGHNA and CDR2 YNFKEQ come from the germline V gene. V gave up 0 bases and J gave up 5 bases; unmatched junction bases: 7. CDR3 sequence: CASSQDQASGAETQYF. CDR3 DNA: TGTGCCAGCAGCCAAGATCAAGCTAGCGGGGCGGAGACCCAGTACTTC.

The chain is built from TRBV6-5 and TRBJ1-2; TRBD1 is a possible D gene (5 bases). With 9 bases removed from V and 4 bases from J, the gap between germline ends came to 21 bases. In germline, CDR1 is MNHEY, CDR2 SVGAGI. The CDR3 spans 15 residues. The CDR3 sequence: CASSRDDGGTYGYTF. CDR3 nucleotides: TGTGCCAGTTCGAGGGACGACGGCGGCACCTATGGCTACACCTTC.

This chain joins TRBV29-1 and TRBJ1-2; 8 nucleotides agree with TRBD1. Trimming took 7 bases from V and 5 from J; bases not matched to a gene: 3. Germline loops: CDR1 SQVTM, CDR2 ANQGSEA. The CDR3 consists of 11 residues. The CDR3 region is CSAWTGYGYTF. In DNA, the CDR3 is TGCAGCGCTTGGACAGGGTATGGCTACACCTTC.

This rearrangement joins TRBV28 to TRBJ2-5; D may be TRBD1 (6 bases). CDR3 size: 16 residues. V lost 4 bases and J lost 4, with 19 bases in between. Germline V CDR1 and CDR2: MDHEN, SYDVKM. CDR3 protein: CASSSENRDGRETQYF. The CDR3 DNA sequence: TGTGCCAGCAGTTCAGAAAACAGGGACGGGCGAGAGACCCAGTACTTC.

The V gene is TRBV2, the J gene TRBJ1-1; a possible D gene is TRBD1 (6 bases). This CDR3 comprises 13 residues. V was pared by 6 bases and J by 2 bases, with 10 bases between. Germline V gene data show CDR1 as SNHLY and CDR2 as FYNNEI. CDR3 nucleotides: TGTGCCAGCAGCACAGGGATAAACACTGAAGCTTTCTTT. The encoded protein is CASSTGINTEAFF.

The chain carries TRBV9 and TRBJ2-3; possibly TRBD2 for D (7 bases). Germline V gene lookup returns CDR1 SGDLS and CDR2 YYNGEE. Trimming removed 0 bases at V and 1 base at J, with 9 bases between. This CDR3 region has 15 residues. The chain's CDR3 is CASSVAGGRTDTQYF. The CDR3 region has the DNA TGTGCCAGCAGCGTAGCGGGGGGCCGCACAGATACGCAGTATTTT.

A single count supports this clone. V gene TRBV6-5 combines with J gene TRBJ1-2; 9 bases map to TRBD1. The junction had 6 bases not matched to a gene; V was cut back by 2 bases and J by 8 bases. Germline V gives CDR1 MNHEY, CDR2 SVGAGI. The CDR3 runs to 14 residues. CDR3 loop: CASSYRGQGNGYTF. The CDR3 DNA reads TGTGCCAGCAGTTACCGCGGACAGGGGAACGGCTACACCTTC.

The V gene is TRBV2, the J gene TRBJ1-4; maybe TRBD1 (5 bases). V lost 4 bases, J lost 4 bases, and 16 bases lay in between. The length of the CDR3 is 16 residues. Germline V CDR1 and CDR2: SNHLY, FYNNEI. The CDR3 reads CASSGTRGQGNEKLFF. CDR3 DNA sequence: TGTGCCAGCAGTGGCACTCGAGGGCAGGGTAATGAAAAACTGTTTTTT.

The V call is TRBV4-2, the J call TRBJ1-1, with unresolved D. The CDR3 loop spans 14 amino acids. Germline-derived CDR1 and CDR2 are LGHNA and YNFKEQ. The V gene lost 0 bases and the J gene lost 4 bases, with 9 bases spanning the gap. CDR3 sequence: CASSQEVDITEAFF. The CDR3 DNA follows: TGTGCCAGCAGCCAAGAGGTGGATATCACTGAAGCTTTCTTT.

The chain joins TRBV5-6 to TRBJ1-2; 8 nucleotides agree with TRBD1. The CDR3 loop spans 14 amino acids. Germline values: CDR1 SGHDT, CDR2 YYEEEE. The V segment lost 0 bases and the J segment 6 bases; nucleotides outside the gene matches: 4. CDR3 loop: CASSLVQGANGYTF. CDR3 bases: TGTGCCAGCAGCTTGGTTCAGGGGGCGAATGGCTACACCTTC.

The rearrangement uses TRBV10-3 and TRBJ1-1; no reliable D call. This CDR3 region has 13 residues. V was shortened by 6 bases and J by 2 bases, with 10 bases between the two germline ends. Per germline, CDR1 ENHRY and CDR2 SYGVKD. CDR3 nucleotide sequence: TGTGCCATCAGCCGGACCTTTAACACTGAAGCTTTCTTT. Encoded protein: CAISRTFNTEAFF.

J is TRBJ1-2 and V is TRBV20-1; no firm D call. The CDR3 consists of 13 residues. V shed 3 bases and J shed 4 bases, with 12 bases lying between them. Germline values: CDR1 DFQATT, CDR2 SNEGSKA (reference sequence). Here the CDR3 reads CSASQVLSYGYTF. As DNA, the CDR3 is TGCAGTGCTAGTCAGGTCCTCTCCTATGGCTACACCTTC.

The V and J genes are TRBV10-3 and TRBJ2-2, with 9 bases matching TRBD1. The CDR3 runs to 15 residues. With V trimmed by 6 bases and J by 4 bases, 6 bases remained unmatched. Germline V gene lookup returns CDR1 ENHRY and CDR2 SYGVKD. The CDR3 here is CAIRDDRGGTGELFF. The DNA of the CDR3 is TGTGCCATCAGGGATGACAGGGGGGGCACCGGGGAGCTGTTTTTT.

The rearrangement uses TRBV19 and TRBJ1-1; D remains unclear. The germline gives CDR1 LNHDA, CDR2 SQIVND (reference sequence). The CDR3 consists of 14 residues. V lost 4 bases to trimming and J lost 3 bases, with 12 bases between them. As DNA, the CDR3 is TGTGCCAGTAGTAGCTCGGACGGGTACACTGAAGCTTTCTTT. Amino acid sequence: CASSSSDGYTEAFF.

This chain connects TRBV6-6 to TRBJ2-7, with TRBD2 matching 13 bases. Germline CDR1 is MNHNY and CDR2 is SVGAGI (reference sequence). The CDR3 has 14 amino acids. J was trimmed by 9 bases and V by 1 base; bases with no gene match: 3. The CDR3 DNA is TGTGCCAGCAGTTACTGGACTAGCGGGGGCCCGCAGTACTTC. It specifies CASSYWTSGGPQYF.

This chain connects TRBV5-4 to TRBJ2-2; maybe TRBD1 (7 bases). The germline V gene encodes CDR1 SGHNT and CDR2 YYREEE (reference sequence). V lost 2 bases to trimming and J lost 6 bases, with 11 bases between them. CDR3 length equals 14 residues. The CDR3 DNA follows: TGTGCCAGCAGCTTCAGGGGGGCTCCCGGGGAGCTGTTTTTT. Translated: CASSFRGAPGELFF.

The rearrangement uses TRBV7-8 and TRBJ1-4; perhaps TRBD1 as D (6 bases). The length of the CDR3 is 16 residues. Trimming shortened V by 5 bases and J by 6 bases, and 19 bases separated the two germline ends. Germline V gene lookup returns CDR1 SGHVS and CDR2 FQNEAQ. The CDR3 protein is CASSPTQGWSHEKLFF. The CDR3 DNA is TGTGCCAGCAGCCCAACACAGGGCTGGTCCCATGAAAAACTGTTTTTT.

This chain connects TRBV4-1 to TRBJ2-1; 8 nucleotides match TRBD2. V shed 4 bases and J 4 bases; nucleotides not matched to a gene: 6. This CDR3 is 15 amino acids long. CDR1 MGHRA and CDR2 YSYEKL come from the germline V gene. The CDR3 reads CASSRYGLAYNEQFF. CDR3 in DNA: TGCGCCAGCAGCCGGTATGGACTAGCATACAATGAGCAGTTCTTC.

The chain combines TRBV11-3 with TRBJ2-7; tentatively, D is TRBD1 (6 bases). Per germline, CDR1 SGHNT and CDR2 YENEEA. Trimming stripped 1 base from V and 3 bases from J, with 10 bases between. The CDR3 covers 14 residues. The CDR3 DNA reads as TGTGCCAGCAGCTTAGGAAGACAGGACTACGAGCAGTACTTC. Encoded protein: CASSLGRQDYEQYF. The variable domain in full, completed from reference TRBV11-3 and TRBJ2-7, reads EAGVVQSPRYKIIEKKQPVAFWCNPISGHNTLYWYLQNLGQGPELLIRYENEEAVDDSQLPKDRFSAERLKGVDSTLKIQPAELGDSAVYLCASSLGRQDYEQYFGPGTRLTVT.

The chain links TRBV7-9 to TRBJ2-6; D gene unclear. Per the germline V gene, CDR1 is SEHNR and CDR2 is FQNEAQ (reference sequence). This CDR3 has 15 amino acids. With 5 bases removed from V and 1 base from J, the gap between germline ends came to 9 bases. The CDR3 sequence: CASSPWGSGANVLTF. CDR3 nucleotides: TGTGCCAGCAGCCCATGGGGTTCTGGGGCCAACGTCCTGACTTTC.

The J gene is TRBJ1-5, the V gene TRBV6-5; no reliable D call. CDR3 length: 11 amino acids. The V end lost 8 bases, the J end lost 6 bases, and 8 bases lay between the germline ends. The germline V gene has CDR1 MNHEY and CDR2 SVGAGI. CDR3 residues: CASGVFQPQHF. The CDR3 nucleotides are TGTGCCAGCGGGGTGTTTCAGCCCCAGCATTTT.

This clone was observed a few times. This chain uses TRBV7-2 with TRBJ1-5; tentatively, D is TRBD1 (6 bases). This CDR3 comprises 12 residues. V lost 5 bases, J lost 16 bases, and 18 bases lay in between. The germline V gene encodes CDR1 SGHTA and CDR2 FQGNSA. The CDR3 here is CASSPQGPPKHF. CDR3 nucleotide sequence: TGTGCCAGCAGCCCACAGGGCCCCCCAAAACATTTT. The full variable domain, rest sourced from reference TRBV7-2 and TRBJ1-5, is GAGVSQSPSNKVTEKGKDVELRCDPISGHTALYWYRQSLGQGLEFLIYFQGNSAPDKSGLPSDRFSAERTGGSVSTLTIQRTQQEDSAVYLCASSPQGPPKHFGDGTRLSIL.

This chain connects TRBV7-9 to TRBJ1-2, with D unclear. CDR3 size: 14 residues. V gave up 2 bases and J gave up 8 bases, with 15 bases separating them. Per the germline V gene, CDR1 is SEHNR and CDR2 is FQNEAQ (reference sequence). CDR3 residues: CASSLNTHPSGYTF. CDR3 DNA sequence: TGTGCCAGCAGCTTAAATACCCACCCCTCGGGCTACACCTTC.

The V gene is TRBV6-5, the J gene TRBJ1-2; D gene uncertain. The V and J ends lost 5 bases and 4 bases respectively, with 14 bases between them. Looked up from germline, CDR1 is MNHEY and CDR2 is SVGAGI. This CDR3 has 14 amino acids. For the CDR3, the DNA is TGTGCCAGCAGTCGGACCACCCGCGGCTATGGCTACACCTTC. Its translation: CASSRTTRGYGYTF.

The gene calls are TRBV27 and TRBJ1-6, with D unclear. CDR3 length equals 14 residues. With 8 bases removed from V and 0 bases from J, the gap between germline ends came to 8 bases. Germline V gives CDR1 MNHEY, CDR2 SMNVEV (reference sequence). The CDR3: CASSKSSYNSPLHF. The CDR3 DNA sequence: TGTGCCAGCTCTAAGAGCTCCTATAATTCACCCCTCCACTTT.

The rearrangement joins TRBV2 to TRBJ1-1; D uncertain. The CDR3 consists of 16 residues. Trimming shortened V by 1 base and J by 8 bases, and 20 bases separated the two germline ends. Looked up from germline, CDR1 is SNHLY and CDR2 is FYNNEI. CDR3 region: CASSEGGLISAFEAFF. CDR3 bases: TGTGCCAGCAGTGAAGGCGGTCTCATCTCAGCATTCGAAGCTTTCTTT.

The genes are TRBV4-1 and TRBJ2-7, with D possibly being TRBD1 (5 bases). V gave up 1 base and J gave up 6 bases, with 13 bases separating them. From germline, CDR1 is MGHRA and CDR2 YSYEKL. The CDR3 has 14 residues. The CDR3 region is CASSQGPRVGEQYF. The DNA for the CDR3 is TGCGCCAGCAGCCAAGGTCCCAGGGTAGGCGAGCAGTACTTC.

Comment on this clone: The same CDR3 is also encoded by other DNA sequences in this sample. The V and J genes are TRBV12-3 or TRBV12-4 and TRBJ1-1; no clear D. This CDR3 comprises 13 residues. Trimming pared 1 base from V and 5 bases from J, leaving 8 bases between. The CDR3 reads CASSLGLGTEAFF. The CDR3 coding sequence is TGTGCCAGCAGTTTAGGATTAGGGACTGAAGCTTTCTTT.

The chain joins TRBV18 to TRBJ2-3, with 9 bases aligning to TRBD1. V was pared by 3 bases and J by 4 bases, with 8 bases of the junction left unmatched. Per the germline V gene, CDR1 is KGHSH and CDR2 is LQKENI. CDR3 length equals 16 residues. The CDR3 loop reads CASSPILGTGSDTQYF. DNA for the CDR3: TGTGCCAGCTCACCTATACTGGGGACAGGGTCAGATACGCAGTATTTT. Supplemented by reference TRBV18 and TRBJ2-3, the full variable domain reads NAGVMQNPRHLVRRRGQEARLRCSPMKGHSHVYWYRQLPEEGLKFMVYLQKENIIDESGMPKERFSAEFPKEGPSILRIQQVVRGDSAAYFCASSPILGTGSDTQYFGPGTRLTVL.

This chain uses TRBV29-1 with TRBJ1-2; D possibly corresponds to TRBD1 (6 bases). The CDR3 spans 14 residues. CDR1 is SQVTM and CDR2 is ANQGSEA in the germline V gene. Trimming stripped 6 bases from V and 4 bases from J, with 18 bases between. The CDR3 protein is CSVGSWEGVYGYTF. DNA of the CDR3: TGCAGCGTGGGATCCTGGGAGGGGGTCTATGGCTACACCTTC.

The chain joins TRBV7-3 to TRBJ2-1; 8 nucleotides agree with TRBD2. The CDR3 is made up of 15 amino acids. CDR1 is SGHTA and CDR2 is FQGTGA in the germline V gene. With V trimmed by 5 bases and J by 4 bases, 7 bases remained unmatched. The chain's CDR3 is CASSSTSGAYNEQFF. The DNA for the CDR3 is TGTGCCAGCAGCAGCACTAGCGGAGCGTACAATGAGCAGTTCTTC. Looking up the rest from reference TRBV7-3 and TRBJ2-1 gives the full variable domain: GAGVSQTPSNKVTEKGKYVELRCDPISGHTALYWYRQSLGQGPEFLIYFQGTGAADDSGLPNDRFFAVRPEGSVSTLKIQRTERGDSAVYLCASSSTSGAYNEQFFGPGTRLTVL.

The CDR3 DNA reads as TGTGCCACCTTTCCCTCCGAGGGGCTGAGGGAGCAGTACTTC. Translated, it gives CATFPSEGLREQYF. V and J are TRBV10-3 and TRBJ2-7, with D perhaps TRBD1 or TRBD2 (5 bases each). V lost 10 bases and J 7 bases, leaving 23 bases between the germline ends. Germline V gives CDR1 ENHRY, CDR2 SYGVKD. There are 14 residues in the CDR3.